This TCR delta chain was identified during a study of Vγ9Vδ2 T cells in congenital toxoplasmosis (dated by TCRdb to about 2021). With respect to the entire study: IgG, IgM and IgA serology, Western blot and an in-house interferon-gamma release assay were used to diagnose congenital toxoplasmosis. This study compared the CDR3 repertoires of the gamma and delta chains in sorted blood gammadelta T cells from congenitally T. gondii-infected infants versus uninfected infants. Repertoires were sequenced from infants at 2 months after birth and at 1 year of age. At 2 months, TCR sequencing included 5 infected and 9 to 11 uninfected infants, and at 1 year it included 3 infected and 4 uninfected infants. General conclusions and limits of the study: Two months was the earliest age with enough suitable sample material for TCR repertoire analysis, so newborn repertoires were not sequenced. Germline-encoded fetal-type TRDV2 CDR3 sequences seemed more prevalent in infected than uninfected roughly 2-month-old infants, suggesting an in utero expansion footprint. Compared with uninfected infants, infected infants at 2 months appeared to have fewer N additions in their TRGV9 and TRDV2 CDR3s, and this was especially true for TRDV2-TRDJ1 sequences. Repertoire differences between infected and uninfected infants were less clearly seen at 1 year of age than at 2 months. Both infected and uninfected infants showed high prevalence of a public TRGV9 clonotype.

About this clone itself: Its antigen is currently not known. One base away there is no much larger clone; base qualities are not given.

Germline trimming amounts to 0 bases on V and 0 bases on J, with 27 as the count of junction bases outside the gene matches. The CDR3 covers 24 residues, taking in both the cysteine and the phenylalanine. The DNA shown is the 72-base CDR3, in frame from base 1. Per the germline V gene, TSWWSYY is the CDR1 and QGS is the CDR2. cDNA was made by template-switch reverse transcription with TRGC- and TRDC-specific primers in one tube, using SuperScript II. The TRGC primer was designed for binding to both the TRGC1 and TRGC2 constant genes. TRG and TRD amplification used the KAPA Real-Time Library Amplification Kit, with AMPure XP bead purification between steps. Index PCR with the Nextera XT Index Kit was used to attach Illumina sequencing adapters. Sequencing of TRG and TRD amplicons was performed on an Illumina MiSeq with the V2 300 kit, and 150 bp paired-end reads were generated. On the study's bioinformatics: Before any further analysis, FastQC version 0.11.8 was used to check read quality. Reads were aligned against the TRG or TRD reference genes from GenBank, and CDR3 sequences were constructed using MiXCR version 3.0.3. MiXCR defaults were kept, except that TRDD gene segments were assembled using 3 rather than 5 consecutive nucleotides. N additions, CDR3 length, J segment length and clonotype sharing between samples were computed with VDJtools version 1.2.1. CDR3 sequences that were out of frame or contained stop codons were removed from the analysis. The overlap of infant repertoires with previously published Vgamma9Vdelta2 repertoires from fetal, cord blood and adult blood was compared. In TCRdb, clones were called once more from the public reads by CATT, and rows of identical DNA were later combined. TCRdb assigned the V and J calls; the authors' analysis was not used. The sample table holds fewer than 450 delta-chain clones, of which more than 20% were seen once. Of the sample, around 83% is held by the ten largest clones.

Mothers of both infected and uninfected infants received the same treatment, using spiramycin and/or pyrimethamine plus sulfadiazine plus folinic acid. Every infant, whether infected or uninfected, was delivered at term, after more than 37 weeks of gestation. Around 0.9 mL of blood was processed into PBMCs by Lymphoprep gradient centrifugation, then cryopreserved in liquid nitrogen and shipped to Belgium. After thawing, the PBMCs were labeled with Zombie NIR viability dye and stained with antibodies against CD3, TCR gammadelta, Vgamma9 and Vdelta2. Sorting of CD3+ TCRgammadelta+ T cells was performed on a FACSAria III, with a mean purity of about 98%. The RNeasy Micro Kit was used to isolate RNA from approximately 9,500 sorted gammadelta T cells per sample. Infants were born to mothers enrolled with primary T. gondii infection during pregnancy. The infants' peripheral blood was drawn at an outpatient microbiology and virology center located in Pavia, Italy.

Recombination linked TRDV1 to TRDJ1; 8 junctional bases match TRDD3. TCRdb offers no J gene call, so here the DNA was matched to germline to obtain one. The sample taken for sequencing was gamma-delta T cells from blood. The clonotype comes from a child under 10 years old born to a mother with Toxoplasma gondii infection during pregnancy, either congenitally infected or uninfected (not recorded which). The DNA sequence reads TGTGCTCTTGGGGAACTAAAACCCCTCTACCCCGCCGTGGGGGATCCTTCATACACCGATAAACTCATCTTT. It is translated as CALGELKPLYPAVGDPSYTDKLIF.